This T cell receptor (beta chain) stems from a study of low-dose radiotherapy and immunotherapy resistance in tumors (dated by TCRdb to about 2022). Concerning the study at large: In Cohort 1, 0.5 Gy per fraction was delivered every 2 weeks, and a total PTV dose of 6.5 Gy was prescribed. Patients in Cohort 2 were given 1 Gy per fraction every two weeks, for a total of 13 Gy across 26 weeks. Patients were given nivolumab as a 240 mg flat dose every two weeks and ipilimumab at 1 mg/kg every six weeks, with both drugs delivered intravenously. Intravenous cyclophosphamide at 200 mg/m2 was administered every two weeks, one day ahead of each radiation and immunotherapy administration. Starting on cycle 1 day 1, patients took 300 mg of aspirin by mouth once daily for four cycles. No randomization into treatment groups was done for the people taking part in the trial. The translational analysis covered eight patients: three from the first dose cohort and the first five from the second dose cohort.

With regard to this clonotype: The antigen it recognizes is unknown. Per-nucleotide qualities are absent, and no much larger clonotype sits a single base away.

To make first-strand cDNA, Superscript III was used along with a set of TRAV- and TRBV-specific primers so that both the TCRalpha and TCRbeta chains were covered. TCRs were amplified with Phusion for roughly 20 PCR cycles, with a constant-region primer paired with the adapter attached to the V primers. The MessageAmp II aRNA Amplification Kit was used to amplify the isolated mRNA, with in vitro transcription run for 16 hours at 37 degrees C. mRNA for TCR sequencing was isolated with the Dynabeads mRNA DIRECT Purification Kit. Indexed Illumina adapters were added in a second 25-cycle Phusion PCR, and the resulting products were purified with AMPure XP beads. The study's own analysis went as follows. Custom Perl scripts pooled TCR sequences encoding the same protein, removed out-of-frame sequences and computed each clonotype's abundance. TCR sequences supported by only a single read were excluded from analysis. Shannon entropy, Gini index, clonality, richness, and the frequency of TCRs shared between repertoires were included as repertoire metrics. The public reads were run again by TCRdb, first through fastp at Q25 and then through MiXCR, and only productive beta chains were kept. Rows are unified per CDR3 protein, each entry keeping the most common DNA and genes. It is TCRdb's table, rather than the study itself, that gives the V and J calls and clone size. This sample comprises about 17,000 distinct CDR3 sequences, around 70% of them detected only once. Of the sample, approximately 5.3% is held by the ten largest clones.

V loses 4 bases of germline sequence and J loses 3 bases, and the interval between the two ends is 14 bases. From cysteine to phenylalanine, the CDR3 is 15 amino acids long. Only CDR3 DNA is held: 45 bases, read in frame from base 1. Via the germline V gene, CDR1 is SGHNT and CDR2 YENEEA. The donors came from RACIN, which was a single-arm phase I dose-escalation trial that paired nivolumab and ipilimumab with aspirin, low-dose cyclophosphamide and low-dose radiotherapy. To be eligible, a patient needed to have an advanced solid tumor that was TIL-negative. The sequence came from a human donor with advanced metastatic prostate, ovarian, gallbladder or colorectal cancer (not recorded which). This table probably holds off-target reads from a library built for another chain. The chain is encoded by TRBV11-3 joined to TRBJ2-3, with TRBD2 tentatively as D gene (5 bases match). The CDR3 corresponds to CASSSGILGTDTQYF. Read as DNA, the sequence is TGTGCCAGCAGCTCCGGGATTCTTGGGACAGATACGCAGTATTTT.